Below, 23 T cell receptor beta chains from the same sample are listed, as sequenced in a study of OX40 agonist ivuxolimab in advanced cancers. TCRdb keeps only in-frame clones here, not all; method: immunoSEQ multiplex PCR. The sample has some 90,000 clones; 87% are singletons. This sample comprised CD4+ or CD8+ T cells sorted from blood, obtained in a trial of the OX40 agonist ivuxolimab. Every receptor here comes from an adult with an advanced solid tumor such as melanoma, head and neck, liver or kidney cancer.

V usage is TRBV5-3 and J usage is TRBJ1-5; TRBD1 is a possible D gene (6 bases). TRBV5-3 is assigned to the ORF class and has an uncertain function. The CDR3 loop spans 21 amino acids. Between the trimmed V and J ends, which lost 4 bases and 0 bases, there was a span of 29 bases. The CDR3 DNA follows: TGTGCCAGAAGCCGTAACGGGGGCCGTGCGAACGCCTTAAATAGCAATCAGCCCCAGCATTTT. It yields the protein CARSRNGGRANALNSNQPQHF.

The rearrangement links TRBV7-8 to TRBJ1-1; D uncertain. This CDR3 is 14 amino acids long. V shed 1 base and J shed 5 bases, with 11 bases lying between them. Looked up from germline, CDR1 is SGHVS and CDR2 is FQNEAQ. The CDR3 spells CASSLDTGRTEAFF. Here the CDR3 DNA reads TGTGCCAGCAGCTTAGACACCGGGAGGACTGAAGCTTTCTTT.

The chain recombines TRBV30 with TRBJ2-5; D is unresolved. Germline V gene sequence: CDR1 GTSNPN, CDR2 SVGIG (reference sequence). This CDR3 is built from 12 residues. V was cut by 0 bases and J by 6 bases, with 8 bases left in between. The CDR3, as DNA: TGTGCCTGGAGTGTAGAGCGTCAGACCCAGTACTTC. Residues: CAWSVERQTQYF.

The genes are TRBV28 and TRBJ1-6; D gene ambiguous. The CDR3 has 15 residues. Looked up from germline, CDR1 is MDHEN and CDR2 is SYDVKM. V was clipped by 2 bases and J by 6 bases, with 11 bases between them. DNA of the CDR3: TGTGCCAGCAGTTTAATATTGGACCGTAATTCACCCCTCCACTTT. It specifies CASSLILDRNSPLHF.

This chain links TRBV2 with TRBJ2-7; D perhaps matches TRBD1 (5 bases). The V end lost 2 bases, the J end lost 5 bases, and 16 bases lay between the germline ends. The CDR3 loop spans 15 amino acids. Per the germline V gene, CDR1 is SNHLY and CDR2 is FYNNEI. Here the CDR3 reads CASSEMGRPFNEQYF. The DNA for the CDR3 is TGTGCCAGCAGTGAAATGGGGCGGCCCTTCAACGAGCAGTACTTC.

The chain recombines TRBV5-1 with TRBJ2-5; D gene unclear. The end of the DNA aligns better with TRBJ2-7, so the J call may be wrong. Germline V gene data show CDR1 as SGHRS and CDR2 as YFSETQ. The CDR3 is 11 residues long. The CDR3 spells CASSLGIEQYF. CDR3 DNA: TGCGCCAGCAGCTTGGGGATCGAGCAGTACTTC.

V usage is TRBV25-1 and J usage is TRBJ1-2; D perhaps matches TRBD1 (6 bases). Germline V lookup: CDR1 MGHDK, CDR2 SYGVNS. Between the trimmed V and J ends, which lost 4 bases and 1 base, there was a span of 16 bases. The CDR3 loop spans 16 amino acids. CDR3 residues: CASSGPQGFYNYGYTF. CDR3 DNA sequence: TGTGCCAGCAGTGGACCCCAGGGGTTTTATAACTATGGCTACACCTTC.

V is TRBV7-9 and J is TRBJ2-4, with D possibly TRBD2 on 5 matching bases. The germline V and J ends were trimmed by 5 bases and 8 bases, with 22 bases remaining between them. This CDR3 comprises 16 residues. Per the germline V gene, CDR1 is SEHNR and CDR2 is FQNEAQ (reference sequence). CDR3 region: CASSRRGGPDYDIQYF. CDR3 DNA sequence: TGTGCCAGCAGCCGCCGAGGAGGTCCTGATTATGACATTCAGTACTTC.

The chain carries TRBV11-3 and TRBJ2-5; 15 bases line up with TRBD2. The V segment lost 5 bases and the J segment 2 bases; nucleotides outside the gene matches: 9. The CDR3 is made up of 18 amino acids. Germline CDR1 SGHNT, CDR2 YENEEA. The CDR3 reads CASSRGTSGGSGQETQYF. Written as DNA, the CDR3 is TGTGCCAGCAGCCGTGGGACTAGCGGGGGGTCAGGTCAAGAGACCCAGTACTTC.

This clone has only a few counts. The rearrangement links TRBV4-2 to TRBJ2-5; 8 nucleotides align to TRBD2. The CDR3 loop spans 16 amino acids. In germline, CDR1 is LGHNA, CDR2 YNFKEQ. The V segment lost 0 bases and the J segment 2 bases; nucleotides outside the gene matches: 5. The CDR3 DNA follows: TGTGCCAGCAGCCAAGAAGGCGGGGGGTTTCAAGAGACCCAGTACTTC. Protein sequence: CASSQEGGGFQETQYF.

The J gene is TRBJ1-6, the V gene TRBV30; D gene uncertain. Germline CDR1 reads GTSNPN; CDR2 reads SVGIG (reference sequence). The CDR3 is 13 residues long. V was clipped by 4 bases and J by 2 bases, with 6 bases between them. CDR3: CAWTLTYNSPLHF. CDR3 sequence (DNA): TGTGCCTGGACCCTGACCTATAATTCACCCCTCCACTTT.

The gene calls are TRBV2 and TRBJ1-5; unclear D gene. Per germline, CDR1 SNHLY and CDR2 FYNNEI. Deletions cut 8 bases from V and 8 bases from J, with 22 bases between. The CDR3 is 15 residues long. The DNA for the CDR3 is TGTGCCAGCCCCCGCGCCCGGGAGGCAGAGGAGCCCCAGCATTTT. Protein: CASPRAREAEEPQHF.

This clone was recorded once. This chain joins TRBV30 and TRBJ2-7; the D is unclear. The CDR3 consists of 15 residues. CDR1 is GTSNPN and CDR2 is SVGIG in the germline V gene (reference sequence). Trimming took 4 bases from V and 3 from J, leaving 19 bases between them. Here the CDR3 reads CAWMIPRSRDYEQYF. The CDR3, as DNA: TGTGCCTGGATGATTCCCCGGTCTAGGGACTACGAGCAGTACTTC. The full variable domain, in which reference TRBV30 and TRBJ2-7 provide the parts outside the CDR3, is SQTIHQWPATLVQPVGSPLSLECTVEGTSNPNLYWYRQAAGRGLQLLFYSVGIGQISSEVPQNLSASRPQDRQFILSSKKLLLSDSGFYLCAWMIPRSRDYEQYFGPGTRLTVT.

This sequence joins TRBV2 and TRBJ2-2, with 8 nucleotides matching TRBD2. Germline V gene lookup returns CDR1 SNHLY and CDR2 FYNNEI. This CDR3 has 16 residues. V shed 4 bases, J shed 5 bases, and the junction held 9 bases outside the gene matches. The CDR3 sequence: CASSGSWRGVTGELFF. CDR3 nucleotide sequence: TGTGCCAGCAGTGGTTCATGGCGGGGGGTGACCGGGGAGCTGTTTTTT.

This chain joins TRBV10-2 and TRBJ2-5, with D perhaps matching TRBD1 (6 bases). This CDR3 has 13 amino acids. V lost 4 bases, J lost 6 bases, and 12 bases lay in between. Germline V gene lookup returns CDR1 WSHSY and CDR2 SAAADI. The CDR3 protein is CASSGGREKTQYF. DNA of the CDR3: TGCGCCAGCAGTGGGGGGCGCGAGAAGACCCAGTACTTC.

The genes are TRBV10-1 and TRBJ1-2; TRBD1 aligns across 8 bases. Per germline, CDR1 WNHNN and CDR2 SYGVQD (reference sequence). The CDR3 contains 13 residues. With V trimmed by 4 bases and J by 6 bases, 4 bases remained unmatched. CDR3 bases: TGCGCCAGCAGTGGGGCAGGGGGCAATGGCTACACCTTC. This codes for CASSGAGGNGYTF.

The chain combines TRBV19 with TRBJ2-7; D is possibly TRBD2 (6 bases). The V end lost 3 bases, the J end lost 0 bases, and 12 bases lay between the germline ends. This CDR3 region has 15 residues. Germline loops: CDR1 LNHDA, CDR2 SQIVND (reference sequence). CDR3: CASSIEVAVSYEQYF. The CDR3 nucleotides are TGTGCCAGTAGTATTGAGGTAGCGGTCTCCTACGAGCAGTACTTC.

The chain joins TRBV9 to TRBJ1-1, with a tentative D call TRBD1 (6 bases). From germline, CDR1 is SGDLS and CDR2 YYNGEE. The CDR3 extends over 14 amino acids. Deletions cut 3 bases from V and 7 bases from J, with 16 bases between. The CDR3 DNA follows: TGTGCCAGCAGCGCCGACCCCCTCAGGGGTGAAGCTTTCTTT. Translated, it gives CASSADPLRGEAFF.

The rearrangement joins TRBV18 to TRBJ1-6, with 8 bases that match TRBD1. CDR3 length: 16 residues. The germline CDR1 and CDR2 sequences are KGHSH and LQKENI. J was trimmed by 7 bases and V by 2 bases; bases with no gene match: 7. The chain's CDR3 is CASSPSRTGWNSPLHF. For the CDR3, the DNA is TGTGCCAGCTCACCAAGCCGGACAGGGTGGAATTCACCCCTCCACTTT.

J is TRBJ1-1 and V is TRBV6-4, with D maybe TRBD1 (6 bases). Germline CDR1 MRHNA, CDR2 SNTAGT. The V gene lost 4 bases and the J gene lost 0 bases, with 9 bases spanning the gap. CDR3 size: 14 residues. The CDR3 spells CASSGTAMNTEAFF. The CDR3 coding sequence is TGTGCCAGCAGTGGGACAGCCATGAACACTGAAGCTTTCTTT.

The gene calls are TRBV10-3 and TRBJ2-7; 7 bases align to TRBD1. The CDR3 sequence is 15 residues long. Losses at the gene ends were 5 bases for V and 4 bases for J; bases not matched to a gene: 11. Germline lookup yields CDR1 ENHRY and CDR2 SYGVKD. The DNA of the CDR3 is TGTGCCATCAGTCCCGGACAGGTCTGGGGTTACGAGCAGTACTTC. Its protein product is CAISPGQVWGYEQYF.

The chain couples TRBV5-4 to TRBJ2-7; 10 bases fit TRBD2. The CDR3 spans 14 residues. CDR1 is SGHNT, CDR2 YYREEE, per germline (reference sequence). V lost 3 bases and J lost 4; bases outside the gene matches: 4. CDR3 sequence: CASSSSGGAYEQYF. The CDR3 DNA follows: TGTGCCAGCAGCTCAAGCGGGGGGGCTTACGAGCAGTACTTC.

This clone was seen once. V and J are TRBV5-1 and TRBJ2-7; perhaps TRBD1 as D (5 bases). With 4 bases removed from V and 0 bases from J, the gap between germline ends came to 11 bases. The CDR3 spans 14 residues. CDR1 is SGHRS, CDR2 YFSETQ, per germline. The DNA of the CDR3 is TGCGCCAGCAGCCCCGGACAAAACTCCTACGAGCAGTACTTC. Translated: CASSPGQNSYEQYF.